The T cell receptor (beta chain) described here comes from a study of OX40 agonist ivuxolimab in advanced cancers. Findings and caveats of the study: Low normalized clonal expansion also occurred in some nonresponding patients.

The germline gives CDR1 SNHLY, CDR2 FYNNEI. V was clipped by 3 bases and J by 7 bases, with 13 bases between them. The CDR3 length is 14 residues. To note about this clone: What it binds is unknown.

TCRdb's table, derived via immunoSEQ multiplex PCR, lists solely in-frame clones and lacks some. The table lists roughly 100,000 clones, approximately 87% of them singletons. This receptor was obtained from an adult with an advanced solid tumor such as melanoma, head and neck, liver or kidney cancer. This specimen consisted of CD4+ or CD8+ T cells sorted from blood, obtained in a trial of the OX40 agonist ivuxolimab. J is TRBJ1-5 and V is TRBV2; D is ambiguous. The CDR3 is CASSEWGTNQPQHF. DNA of the CDR3: TGTGCCAGCAGTGAGTGGGGTACAAACCAGCCCCAGCATTTT.